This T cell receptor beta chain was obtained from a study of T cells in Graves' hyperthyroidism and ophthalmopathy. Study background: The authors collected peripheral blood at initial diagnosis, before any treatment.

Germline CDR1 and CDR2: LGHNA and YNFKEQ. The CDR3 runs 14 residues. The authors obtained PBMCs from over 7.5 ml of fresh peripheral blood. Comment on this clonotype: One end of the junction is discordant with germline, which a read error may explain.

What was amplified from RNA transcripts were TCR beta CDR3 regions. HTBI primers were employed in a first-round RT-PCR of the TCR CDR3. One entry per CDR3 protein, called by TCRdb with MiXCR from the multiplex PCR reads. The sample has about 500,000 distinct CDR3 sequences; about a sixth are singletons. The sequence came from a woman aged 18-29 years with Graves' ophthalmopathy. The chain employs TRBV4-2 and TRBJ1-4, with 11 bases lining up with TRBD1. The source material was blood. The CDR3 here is CASSQAGQGVGLFF. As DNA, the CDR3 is TGTGCCAGCAGTCAAGCGGGACAGGGGGTAGGACTGTTTTTT.